This T cell receptor (beta chain) is from a study of blood T cell repertoires in COVID-19. Study processing details: Amplification from reference gene primers served as the basis for estimated nucleated cell counts. Some clones are missing from TCRdb's copy, which holds only in-frame ones; the method was immunoSEQ multiplex PCR. V and J calls and clone size are those listed in that table; D and trimming were worked out from the DNA. The profile shows tens of thousands of clones, about nine tenths of them singletons. J was trimmed by 1 base and V by 3 bases; bases with no gene match: 6. The CDR3 runs to 16 residues. Looked up from germline, CDR1 is MNHNS and CDR2 is SASEGT.

The receptor's source is a woman aged 80 or over with COVID-19, enrolled during active disease. The sample consisted of peripheral blood. The genes are TRBV6-1 and TRBJ1-5; 7 bases are a match to TRBD1. CDR3 DNA: TGTGCCAGCAGTGACCTGCCGGGACAGAGCAATCAGCCCCAGCATTTT. Translation: CASSDLPGQSNQPQHF.